What follows describes a single T cell receptor beta chain. The data derive from a study of blood T cell repertoires in COVID-19. The overall study: There were acute and convalescent COVID-19 samples, and they came from the United States, Italy and Spain.

Original handling: Researchers report that nucleated cell counts were estimated from reference gene primer amplification. Only in-frame clones appear in the TCRdb table, and some are missing; sequencing was by immunoSEQ multiplex PCR. V and J calls and clone size come straight from that table; D and trimming were deduced from the DNA. The data hold 250,000 or so clones, with 83% observed a single time. Everyone who took part was about 18 to 90 years old, and they came from fewer than 25 US areas. All exposed participants met a person with COVID-19 within 2 weeks before entering the study. CDR1 and CDR2 (germline): SNHLY, FYNNEI. V shed 7 bases, J shed 10 bases, and the junction held 9 bases outside the gene matches. The CDR3 length is 14 residues.

This chain connects TRBV2 to TRBJ1-6; 8 nucleotides match TRBD1. The sample consisted of PBMCs or T cells enriched from blood (not recorded which). This clonotype was sampled from a woman aged 40 to 55 who had been exposed to COVID-19. The CDR3 here is CASTRDRGNSPLHF. CDR3 nucleotides: TGTGCCAGCACCAGAGACAGGGGAAACTCACCCCTCCACTTT.